One and the same sample provided the 20 T cell receptor beta chains below, sequenced in a study of blood T cells in healthy people across ages. The authors ran a second PCR of 7 to 11 cycles using a sample-barcoded 5' primer and a J-beta primer mix. MiXCR, applied by TCRdb to the 5' RACE reads, yields one record per CDR3 protein. The profile shows some 860,000 distinct CDR3 sequences, roughly three fifths of them singletons. The sample consisted of blood. These receptors all come from a man in his forties or fifties in good health.

This clonotype was detected only once. The chain has TRBV5-5 and TRBJ1-5, with 7 bases matching TRBD1. CDR3 length: 15 residues. Germline CDR1 SGHKS, CDR2 YYEKEE (reference sequence). The V segment lost 4 bases and the J segment 7 bases; nucleotides outside the gene matches: 11. CDR3 protein: CASSPWEGAGQPQHF. DNA for the CDR3: TGTGCCAGCAGCCCATGGGAGGGGGCAGGCCAGCCCCAGCATTTT.

The J gene is TRBJ2-5, the V gene TRBV29-1; D remains unclear. This CDR3 has 11 residues. Per germline, CDR1 SQVTM and CDR2 ANQGSEA. The germline V and J ends were trimmed by 7 bases and 11 bases, with 17 bases remaining between them. DNA of the CDR3: TGCAGCGCGAAGGTCGGACGTGAGCAGTACTTC. It codes for CSAKVGREQYF.

This clonotype was detected a few times. V gene TRBV20-1 combines with J gene TRBJ1-1; tentatively, D is TRBD1 (5 bases). Trimming shortened V by 1 base and J by 3 bases, and 18 bases separated the two germline ends. There are 16 residues in the CDR3. Germline assignment: CDR1 DFQATT and CDR2 SNEGSKA (reference sequence). CDR3 loop: CSARGASSGADTEAFF. CDR3 coding DNA: TGCAGTGCTAGAGGTGCTTCCAGCGGGGCGGACACTGAAGCTTTCTTT.

V and J are TRBV7-9 and TRBJ2-2, with no clear D. The CDR3 is 13 residues long. Germline CDR1 and CDR2: SEHNR and FQNEAQ (reference sequence). Trimming left V 6 bases short and J 6 bases short, with 11 bases between. The CDR3 protein is CASRPVPAGELFF. The CDR3 coding sequence is TGTGCCAGCAGACCCGTCCCGGCCGGGGAGCTGTTTTTT.

The V gene is TRBV29-1, the J gene TRBJ2-1, with D perhaps matching TRBD2 (5 bases). The J call may be wrong; the DNA end is better matched by TRBJ2-7. The V gene's germline CDR1 is SQVTM and CDR2 ANQGSEA. This CDR3 is 15 amino acids long. The CDR3 DNA reads as TGCAGCGTTGTCGGCGGACGAGCGGATTACAATGAGCAGTACTTC. Translation gives CSVVGGRADYNEQYF.

V and J are TRBV2 and TRBJ1-2, with D possibly being TRBD1 (5 bases). Germline V gene lookup returns CDR1 SNHLY and CDR2 FYNNEI. CDR3 length equals 16 residues. V was shortened by 4 bases and J by 4 bases, with 19 bases between the two germline ends. Here the CDR3 reads CASSALAGTNSYGYTF. The CDR3 DNA follows: TGTGCCAGCAGTGCCTTAGCAGGGACGAACTCCTATGGCTACACCTTC.

This chain links TRBV6-5 with TRBJ1-1; no clear D. V lost 6 bases and J lost 7, with 15 bases in between. The CDR3 consists of 13 residues. Germline V lookup: CDR1 MNHEY, CDR2 SVGAGI. CDR3 in amino acids: CASSQSRSGEAFF. The CDR3 nucleotides read TGTGCCAGCAGCCAGTCCCGATCAGGTGAAGCTTTCTTT.

This clonotype has ten or more counts. Written as DNA, the CDR3 is TGTGCCAGCAGCTTAGCGCCAGGGGCCAATGAGCAGTTCTTC. It is translated as CASSLAPGANEQFF. The J gene is TRBJ2-1, the V gene TRBV5-6, with D possibly being TRBD1 (6 bases). Germline CDR1 reads SGHDT; CDR2 reads YYEEEE. There are 14 residues in the CDR3. V shed 2 bases and J shed 6 bases, with 12 bases lying between them. Filled out from reference TRBV5-6 and TRBJ2-1, the complete variable domain reads DAGVTQSPTHLIKTRGQQVTLRCSPKSGHDTVSWYQQALGQGPQFIFQYYEEEERQRGNFPDRFSGHQFPNYSSELNVNALLLGDSALYLCASSLAPGANEQFFGPGTRLTVL.

The chain is built from TRBV6-2 or TRBV6-3 and TRBJ2-1, with D possibly TRBD2 on 6 matching bases. Germline V lookup: CDR1 MNHEY, CDR2 SVGEGT. Trimming shortened V by 6 bases and J by 9 bases, and 12 bases separated the two germline ends. The CDR3 covers 12 residues. The CDR3, as DNA: TGTGCCAGCAGCTCGACTAGACGTGAGCAGTTCTTC. Translated: CASSSTRREQFF.

The rearrangement links TRBV29-1 to TRBJ1-5; possibly TRBD1 for D (5 bases). Germline CDR1 is SQVTM and CDR2 is ANQGSEA. The CDR3 extends over 15 amino acids. Trimming stripped 2 bases from V and 7 bases from J, with 18 bases between. The CDR3 loop reads CSVELAGPRGQPQHF. The CDR3 region has the DNA TGCAGCGTTGAATTGGCGGGCCCACGGGGGCAGCCCCAGCATTTT.

The rearrangement links TRBV6-1 to TRBJ2-7, with TRBD1 matching over 7 bases. The assigned J gene may be wrong: the sequence end matches TRBJ2-5 better. Per the germline V gene, CDR1 is MNHNS and CDR2 is SASEGT. The length of the CDR3 is 14 residues. The CDR3 spells CANRALGQRETQYF. The CDR3 region has the DNA TGTGCCAACAGGGCCCTGGGACAGCGGGAGACCCAGTACTTC.

The chain uses TRBV24-1 and TRBJ1-2; TRBD1 is a possible D gene (5 bases). The V gene lost 2 bases and the J gene lost 2 bases, with 5 bases spanning the gap. The CDR3 totals 13 residues. From germline, CDR1 is KGHDR and CDR2 SFDVKD. The CDR3 here is CATSDYRNYGYTF. The CDR3 DNA follows: TGTGCCACCAGTGATTACAGGAACTATGGCTACACCTTC.

As regards this clonotype: One end of the junction varies from germline; a read error may be responsible. The gene calls are TRBV9 and TRBJ2-5; 11 bases align to TRBD2. The germline gives CDR1 SGDLS, CDR2 YYNGEE. This CDR3 contains 17 residues. CDR3 in DNA: TGTACCAGCAGCGTAACCCTTAGCGGGAGGGGGGACAATGAGCAGTACTTC. It is translated as CTSSVTLSGRGDNEQYF.

This rearrangement joins TRBV29-1 to TRBJ1-1, with no clear D. The ends were cut back, 5 bases at V and 1 base at J, with 2 bases in the middle. The CDR3 extends over 10 amino acids. In germline, CDR1 is SQVTM, CDR2 ANQGSEA. The CDR3 DNA is TGCAGCGTTTCGAACACTGAAGCTTTCTTT. Amino acid sequence: CSVSNTEAFF.

V and J are TRBV12-3 or TRBV12-4 and TRBJ2-5; D unclear. There are 14 residues in the CDR3. Between the trimmed V and J ends, which lost 8 bases and 0 bases, there was a span of 13 bases. The CDR3 region is CASHSRTDQETQYF. Here the CDR3 DNA reads TGTGCCAGCCATTCGCGGACGGACCAAGAGACCCAGTACTTC.

This clonotype has just a few counts. V gene TRBV29-1 combines with J gene TRBJ1-2, with D unclear. V lost 4 bases to trimming and J lost 3 bases, with 9 bases between them. Germline CDR1 and CDR2: SQVTM and ANQGSEA. CDR3 length equals 12 residues. CDR3 amino acids: CSVGSSYYGYTF. The DNA of the CDR3 is TGCAGCGTTGGATCTAGCTACTATGGCTACACCTTC.

About this clonotype: One junction end disagrees with the germline gene, perhaps due to a read error. CDR3 bases: TGCAGCGTCTTCCGACAGGGGAGATTCTACGGGCAGTACTTC. Protein sequence: CSVFRQGRFYGQYF. The chain carries TRBV29-1 and TRBJ2-7; TRBD1 matches 8 bases. There are 14 residues in the CDR3. The germline V gene encodes CDR1 SQVTM and CDR2 ANQGSEA.

This sequence joins TRBV6-1 and TRBJ2-3; 10 positions agree with TRBD2. The CDR3 is 17 amino acids. The germline V gene encodes CDR1 MNHNS and CDR2 SASEGT. The V gene end was trimmed by 3 bases and the J gene end by 2 bases; junction bases not matched to a gene: 8. CDR3 region: CASSEQAGGPSTDTQYF. CDR3 sequence (DNA): TGTGCCAGCAGTGAGCAAGCGGGGGGGCCCTCCACAGATACGCAGTATTTT.

The V call is TRBV5-1, the J call TRBJ1-2; 10 bases are a match to TRBD1. The J segment lost 6 bases and the V segment lost 4 bases, leaving 9 bases of the junction unmatched. The CDR3 runs to 15 residues. The germline V gene encodes CDR1 SGHRS and CDR2 YFSETQ. The CDR3 sequence is CASSRGTGTGDGYTF. CDR3 nucleotide sequence: TGCGCCAGCAGCCGAGGGACAGGGACAGGGGATGGCTACACCTTC.

This clonotype has a handful of counts. The chain is built from TRBV20-1 and TRBJ2-7; D not certain. Germline V gene lookup returns CDR1 DFQATT and CDR2 SNEGSKA (reference sequence). The length of the CDR3 is 13 residues. V was cut by 6 bases and J by 0 bases, with 12 bases left in between. The CDR3 reads CSAEGALSYEQYF. For the CDR3, the DNA is TGCAGTGCCGAAGGAGCCCTCTCCTACGAGCAGTACTTC.